The clone carrying this T cell receptor beta chain is medium-sized. The data originate from a study of T cell changes during pregnancy in multiple sclerosis. Here immunoSEQ multiplex PCR was the method, and the copy in TCRdb shows in-frame clones only, minus some. Of approximately 30,000 clones listed, around nine tenths are singletons. The CDR3 is made up of 17 amino acids. Looked up from germline, CDR1 is LNHDA and CDR2 is SQIVND (reference sequence). V dropped 3 bases and J dropped 6; count of bases not matched to a gene: 13. This chain connects TRBV19 to TRBJ1-5, with 8 positions matching TRBD1. The specimen was CD8+ T cells from peripheral blood mononuclear cells, collected in the first trimester of pregnancy. The receptor's source is a female donor with multiple sclerosis, enrolled in a pregnancy study. CDR3 protein: CASSIIQGAPLGQPQHF. The CDR3 nucleotides read TGTGCCAGTAGTATCATTCAGGGGGCGCCCCTGGGTCAGCCCCAGCATTTT.